These T cell receptor beta chains were read from a single sample in a study of blood T cell repertoires in COVID-19. Sequencing was performed with immunoSEQ multiplex PCR; in TCRdb, only in-frame clones are kept and a portion is missing. Here the sample spans 310,000 or so clones, about 85% being singletons. Sequenced material: PBMCs or T cells enriched from blood (not recorded which). Receptor source: a woman in her 30s who had recovered from COVID-19. Both conserved end residues are trimmed from each CDR3. The listing skips clone size in some rows; elsewhere it reads once, few, many or a size class.

v_call: TRBV25-1; clone_size: .; j_call: TRBJ2-7; cdr3_aa: ASSEFRESSYEQY
v_call: TRBV5-6; clone_size: .; j_call: TRBJ1-2; cdr3_aa: ASSYDRDHGYT
v_call: TRBV6-5; clone_size: .; j_call: TRBJ1-2; cdr3_aa: ASTMGRGSGYT
v_call: TRBV9; clone_size: .; j_call: TRBJ1-6; cdr3_aa: ASSVTGSSYNSPLH
v_call: TRBV11-2; clone_size: .; j_call: TRBJ2-2; cdr3_aa: ASSSLPSGGDTGELF
v_call: TRBV7-9; clone_size: .; j_call: TRBJ2-7; cdr3_aa: ASSSPRSGPYEQY
v_call: TRBV3-1/TRBV3-2; clone_size: .; j_call: TRBJ1-1; cdr3_aa: ASSRTGGSAEAF
v_call: TRBV4-3; clone_size: few; j_call: TRBJ1-6; cdr3_aa: ASSRGYTPLH
v_call: TRBV12-3/TRBV12-4; clone_size: .; j_call: TRBJ1-2; cdr3_aa: ASSLGTVFGYT
v_call: TRBV25-1; clone_size: .; j_call: TRBJ1-1; cdr3_aa: ASSEMKMRGTEAF
v_call: TRBV7-9; clone_size: .; j_call: TRBJ2-7; cdr3_aa: ASSSPGTGVPYEQY
v_call: TRBV6-5; clone_size: .; j_call: TRBJ1-5; cdr3_aa: ASSDRGISNQPQH
v_call: TRBV15; clone_size: .; j_call: TRBJ1-4; cdr3_aa: ATSRDSQGREKLF
v_call: TRBV11-2; clone_size: .; j_call: TRBJ1-2; cdr3_aa: ASSLEIGGGYGYT